Below, one T cell receptor beta chain is given with its context. The sample comes from a study of shared clonotypes between healthy human individuals. Sequencing was performed with immunoSEQ multiplex PCR; in TCRdb, only in-frame clones are kept and a portion is missing. The sample lists around 700,000 clones, less than 85% occurring once. Material: memory CD4+ T cells sorted from blood. Subset denoted: CD45RA-negative fraction. This sequence originates from a woman aged 25 to 39 in good health.

The CDR3 DNA sequence: TGTGCCAGCAGTGATTTACTAGCAGATGAGCAGTTCTTC. Amino acid sequence: CASSDLLADEQFF. This chain uses TRBV2 with TRBJ2-1; D perhaps matches TRBD2 (6 bases). The CDR3 is 13 amino acids. The V gene lost 3 bases and the J gene lost 8 bases, with 11 bases spanning the gap. CDR1 and CDR2 (germline): SNHLY, FYNNEI.